This T cell receptor (beta chain) was recorded in a study of T cell responses to AZD1222 COVID-19 vaccine. Produced via immunoSEQ multiplex PCR; TCRdb's table is partial and in-frame only. In the table there are more than 80,000 clones, approximately 85% of which are singletons. Whether given at about 4 or about 12 weeks, second doses were pooled. General study points: AZD1222 recipients seropositive at baseline numbered only 5 to 7. After the peak T cell response, and only then, were repertoires sampled. The span of vaccine-associated CD4 TCRs extended across spike, with dominance at 160-218 and 743-854.

As for this clone: Its antigen is still unknown.

Germline V CDR1 and CDR2: LGHNA, YSLEER. The CDR3 has 18 amino acids. V lost 3 bases to trimming and J lost 0 bases; unmatched junction nucleotides: 6. The sequenced sample was peripheral blood, obtained 28 days after the second AZD1222 dose. The TCR was taken from an adult who received the AZD1222 COVID-19 vaccine. The rearrangement uses TRBV4-3 and TRBJ2-6; 9 bases are shared with TRBD1. The CDR3 nucleotides read TGCGCCAGCAGCCAGAGACAGGGGGGGGGCTCTGGGGCCAACGTCCTGACTTTC. Amino acids: CASSQRQGGGSGANVLTF.